This entry features one T cell receptor (beta chain) sequence. The antigen remains unidentified. Trimming took 4 bases from V and 5 from J, leaving 21 bases between them. The germline V gene encodes CDR1 SGHRS and CDR2 YFSETQ. This CDR3 has 16 amino acids. This sample is drawn from a study of shared clonotypes between healthy human individuals. Study-wide background: Plates per donor: three CD4 naive, three CD4 memory, two CD8 naive, one CD8 memory.

Study findings and constraints: Rarefaction demonstrated incomplete sorted-subset sequencing despite large depth.

TCRdb keeps only in-frame clones here, not all; method: immunoSEQ multiplex PCR. Among 550,000 to 800,000 clones, 90% were seen once, and the ten largest hold about 33%. Source material: memory CD8+ T cells from PBMCs. Subset: CD45RO+ cells pooled with CCR7-negative TemRA cells. This clonotype originated in a man aged 18 to 30 in good health. Some clones in this sample may be carry-over from other donors' samples. The chain carries TRBV5-1 and TRBJ2-5; perhaps TRBD2 as D (6 bases). The CDR3 nucleotides read TGCGCCAGCAGCCTCGGGCGGGGTGCAATCCGGGAGACCCAGTACTTC. Translating gives CASSLGRGAIRETQYF.